Listed here are 15 T cell receptor beta chains from one sample, sequenced in a study of T cell responses to AZD1222 COVID-19 vaccine. Data came from immunoSEQ multiplex PCR; TCRdb stores just in-frame clones and leaves some out. The top ten hold around a tenth of the sample, which has approximately 96,000 clones, under 95% seen once. This sample comprised peripheral blood, obtained 28 days after the second AZD1222 dose. These receptors all stem from an adult who received the AZD1222 COVID-19 vaccine.

The chain combines TRBV28 with TRBJ1-3, with D perhaps matching TRBD1 (5 bases). The CDR3 is made up of 17 amino acids. V was pared by 6 bases and J by 6 bases, with 24 bases between. Germline V gives CDR1 MDHEN, CDR2 SYDVKM. The CDR3 loop is CASRPRLRQYGINTIYF. CDR3 nucleotide sequence: TGTGCCAGCAGGCCGAGACTAAGACAGTACGGAATAAACACCATATATTTT.

The V gene is TRBV2, the J gene TRBJ1-4; TRBD1 matches at 7 bases. CDR1 is SNHLY and CDR2 is FYNNEI in the germline V gene. This CDR3 region has 19 residues. The J segment lost 5 bases and the V segment lost 6 bases, leaving 21 bases of the junction unmatched. CDR3 sequence reads: CASRTPFGRGRGINEKLFF. The CDR3 region has the DNA TGTGCCAGCAGAACCCCTTTCGGGAGGGGCAGGGGGATCAATGAAAAACTGTTTTTT.

The chain employs TRBV7-6 and TRBJ1-2, with TRBD1 matching over 9 bases. The CDR3 length is 15 residues. Germline loops: CDR1 SGHVS, CDR2 FNYEAQ. Trimming at V came to 0 bases and at J to 6 bases, leaving 5 bases not matched to a gene. The CDR3 coding sequence is TGTGCCAGCAGCTTAGCACTCACAGGGGGCAATGGCTACACCTTC. Encoded protein: CASSLALTGGNGYTF.

This clone showed up just once. This chain connects TRBV18 to TRBJ1-4; D not certain. CDR3 size: 17 residues. Germline-derived CDR1 and CDR2 are KGHSH and LQKENI. With 4 bases removed from V and 4 bases from J, the gap between germline ends came to 19 bases. The CDR3 region is CASSHGRERSVNEKLFF. Written as DNA, the CDR3 is TGTGCCAGCTCACACGGACGGGAACGGTCGGTTAATGAAAAACTGTTTTTT.

The sample holds a few counts of this clone. J is TRBJ1-2 and V is TRBV7-9; no clear D gene. V lost 1 base and J lost 6, with 6 bases in between. The V gene's germline CDR1 is SEHNR and CDR2 FQNEAQ (reference sequence). The CDR3 length is 12 residues. As DNA, the CDR3 is TGTGCCAGCAGCTTAGGGGGTAATGGCTACACCTTC. This sequence encodes CASSLGGNGYTF.

The V call is TRBV18, the J call TRBJ1-1, with unresolved D. V dropped 3 bases and J dropped 2 bases, with 13 bases sitting between them. This CDR3 has 15 amino acids. From germline, CDR1 is KGHSH and CDR2 LQKENI. The CDR3 coding sequence is TGTGCCAGCTCACCCACTCTTGGGCGAAACACTGAAGCTTTCTTT. Protein sequence: CASSPTLGRNTEAFF.

This chain links TRBV6-5 with TRBJ1-1, with D unresolved. The CDR3 runs to 15 residues. Per the germline V gene, CDR1 is MNHEY and CDR2 is SVGAGI. V was shortened by 0 bases and J by 2 bases, with 10 bases between the two germline ends. The CDR3 nucleotides are TGTGCCAGCAGTTACTCAGGCCAGATCAACACTGAAGCTTTCTTT. Residues: CASSYSGQINTEAFF.

The gene calls are TRBV6-6 and TRBJ1-1; no definite D call. Trimming removed 0 bases at V and 6 bases at J, with 11 bases between. The germline V gene has CDR1 MNHNY and CDR2 SVGAGI (reference sequence). The CDR3 runs to 14 residues. The CDR3 is CASSYSGGVAEAFF. For the CDR3, the DNA is TGTGCCAGCAGTTACTCGGGTGGGGTAGCTGAAGCTTTCTTT.

J is TRBJ1-5 and V is TRBV2; the D is unclear. V was trimmed by 2 bases and J by 0 bases, leaving 8 bases between them. This CDR3 region has 15 residues. Germline V CDR1 and CDR2: SNHLY, FYNNEI. The CDR3 DNA reads TGTGCCAGCAGTGAAACGGACTATAGCAATCAGCCCCAGCATTTT. The encoded protein is CASSETDYSNQPQHF.

The chain links TRBV7-3 to TRBJ2-1, with 10 bases aligning to TRBD2. The CDR3 has 16 amino acids. Per germline, CDR1 SGHTA and CDR2 FQGTGA. After removal of 2 bases from V and 8 bases from J, the junction contained 9 bases not matched to a gene. The CDR3 DNA is TGTGCCAGCAGCTTATGGTCTAGCGGGAGACGGCATGAGCAGTTCTTC. Translation gives CASSLWSSGRRHEQFF. Filled out from reference TRBV7-3 and TRBJ2-1, the complete variable domain reads GAGVSQTPSNKVTEKGKYVELRCDPISGHTALYWYRQSLGQGPEFLIYFQGTGAADDSGLPNDRFFAVRPEGSVSTLKIQRTERGDSAVYLCASSLWSSGRRHEQFFGPGTRLTVL.

This clone was seen only a few times. This chain connects TRBV2 to TRBJ1-3, with D possibly TRBD1 on 6 matching bases. The germline gives CDR1 SNHLY, CDR2 FYNNEI. V lost 6 bases, J lost 1 base, and 13 bases lay in between. This CDR3 region has 15 residues. The CDR3 sequence: CASSHRVLSGNTIYF. The CDR3 DNA reads as TGTGCCAGCAGCCACAGGGTTTTGTCTGGAAACACCATATATTTT.

The chain has TRBV19 and TRBJ1-5, with 7 nucleotides matching TRBD1. Germline CDR1 reads LNHDA; CDR2 reads SQIVND (reference sequence). After removal of 5 bases from V and 4 bases from J, the junction contained 14 bases not matched to a gene. This CDR3 is 17 amino acids long. The CDR3 sequence is CASSGSKGAILNQPQHF. For the CDR3, the DNA is TGTGCCAGTAGTGGAAGCAAGGGGGCAATCTTAAATCAGCCCCAGCATTTT. Combining the CDR3 with reference TRBV19 and TRBJ1-5 gives the whole variable domain DGGITQSPKYLFRKEGQNVTLSCEQNLNHDAMYWYRQDPGQGLRLIYYSQIVNDFQKGDIAEGYSVSREKKESFPLTVTSAQKNPTAFYLCASSGSKGAILNQPQHFGDGTRLSIL.

The chain recombines TRBV7-6 with TRBJ2-3, with 11 positions matching TRBD2. V was clipped by 2 bases and J by 5 bases; unmatched bases: 6. Germline-derived CDR1 and CDR2 are SGHVS and FNYEAQ. The CDR3 extends over 16 amino acids. The CDR3 is CASSLLAGGREDTQYF. Here the CDR3 DNA reads TGTGCCAGCAGCTTACTAGCGGGGGGCCGGGAAGATACGCAGTATTTT.

This clone was seen a single time. This sequence joins TRBV6-5 and TRBJ1-4; D unclear. The V gene's germline CDR1 is MNHEY and CDR2 SVGAGI. V was pared by 7 bases and J by 7 bases, with 16 bases between. The CDR3 is 14 amino acids. Here the CDR3 reads CASMDPYVSEKLFF. The CDR3 region has the DNA TGTGCCAGCATGGATCCCTACGTTAGTGAAAAACTGTTTTTT.

The CDR3 DNA reads as TGTGCCAGCAGCCCGAGTGGGGGGGTGAACACTGAAGCTTTCTTT. Its protein product is CASSPSGGVNTEAFF. The V gene is TRBV7-3, the J gene TRBJ1-1; a weak D match, TRBD1 (5 bases). The length of the CDR3 is 15 residues. Trimming took off 5 bases at V and 0 bases at J, with 13 bases between the two ends. Germline values: CDR1 SGHTA, CDR2 FQGTGA.